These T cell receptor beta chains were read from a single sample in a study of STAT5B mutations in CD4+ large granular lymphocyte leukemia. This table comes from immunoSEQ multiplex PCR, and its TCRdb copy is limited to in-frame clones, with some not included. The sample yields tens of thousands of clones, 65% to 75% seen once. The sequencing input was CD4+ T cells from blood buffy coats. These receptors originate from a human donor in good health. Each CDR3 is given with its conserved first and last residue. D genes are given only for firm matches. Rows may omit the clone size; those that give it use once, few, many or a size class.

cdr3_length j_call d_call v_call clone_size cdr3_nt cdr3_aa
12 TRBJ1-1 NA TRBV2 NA TGTGCCAGCAGTGACAGGGGTACTGAAGCTTTCTTT CASSDRGTEAFF
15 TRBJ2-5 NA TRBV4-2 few TGTGCCAGCAGCCAAGTGCAGGGGCCACAAGAGACCCAGTACTTC CASSQVQGPQETQYF
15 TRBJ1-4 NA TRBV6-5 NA TGTGCCAGCAGTTACTCGGGCAGGGCTAATGAAAAACTGTTTTTT CASSYSGRANEKLFF
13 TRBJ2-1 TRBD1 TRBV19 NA TGTGCCAGTGGCAAACAGGGGGCGCATGAGCAGTTCTTC CASGKQGAHEQFF
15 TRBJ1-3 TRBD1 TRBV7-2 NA TGTGCCAGCAGCTCAGCCACAGGGGCCGGAAACACCATATATTTT CASSSATGAGNTIYF
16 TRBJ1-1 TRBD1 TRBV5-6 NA TGTGCCAGCAGCTTGGTCAGGGGGGCTCTGTGGACTGAAGCTTTCTTT CASSLVRGALWTEAFF
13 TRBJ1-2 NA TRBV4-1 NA TGCGCCAGCAGCCCCTCGGACAGAAAGGGCTACACCTTC CASSPSDRKGYTF
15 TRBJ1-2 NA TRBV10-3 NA TGTGCCATCAGTGAGAGGGCCAGGGGCGTCTATGGCTACACCTTC CAISERARGVYGYTF
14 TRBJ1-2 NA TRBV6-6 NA TGTGCCAGCAGTTTCCCGGGACGGATGTATGGCTACACCTTC CASSFPGRMYGYTF
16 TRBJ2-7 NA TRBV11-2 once TGTGCCAGCAGCTTAGTCCCGGGTAGAGGGTATGGCGAGCAGTACTTC CASSLVPGRGYGEQYF
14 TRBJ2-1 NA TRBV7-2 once TGTGCCAGCAGCTTAGCGTTTGGTATGGGTGAGCAGTTCTTC CASSLAFGMGEQFF
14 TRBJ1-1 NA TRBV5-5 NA TGTGCCAGCAGCTTATACCCTGGGGACACTGAAGCTTTCTTT CASSLYPGDTEAFF
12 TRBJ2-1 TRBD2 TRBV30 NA TGTGCCTGGAGTGTGGGGGGGGAGGGGCTGTTCTTC CAWSVGGEGLFF
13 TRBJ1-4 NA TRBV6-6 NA TGTGCCAGCAGTAACAGGGTGAATGAAAAACTGTTTTTT CASSNRVNEKLFF
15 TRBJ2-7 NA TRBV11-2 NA TGTGCCAGCAGCTTAGGGGTCCGGAGCTCCTACGAGCAGTACTTC CASSLGVRSSYEQYF
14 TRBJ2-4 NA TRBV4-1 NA TGCGCCAGCAGCCCCGGTGAAGCCAAAAACATTCAGTACTTC CASSPGEAKNIQYF
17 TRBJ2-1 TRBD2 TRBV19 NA TGTGCCAGTAGTATTATCGCGCTCCGCCGGGGGGGTAATGAGCAGTTCTTC CASSIIALRRGGNEQFF
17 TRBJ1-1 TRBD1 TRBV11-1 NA TGTGCCAGCAGCACGTCCCGGGACAGGGCGAAAAGCGCTGAAGCTTTCTTT CASSTSRDRAKSAEAFF
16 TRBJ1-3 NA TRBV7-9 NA TGTGCCAGCAGCTTAGTTGGGGCACAATCTGGAAACACCATATATTTT CASSLVGAQSGNTIYF